This record covers a single TCR beta chain. Its antigen is as yet unknown. Donors comprised only Caucasian adults living in Nashville, Tennessee. Splitting the CD4+ cells yielded a CD45RA+ naive subset and a CD45RA-negative memory subset. Repertoires were generated with immunoSEQ multiplex PCR, while TCRdb's copy carries only in-frame clones and drops some. The sample lists 2 million to 2.5 million clones, approximately 96% occurring once. This record comes from a study of shared clonotypes between healthy human individuals. Study-level information: Each donor's CD4 naive and CD4 memory cells filled three plates apiece, CD8 naive two, and CD8 memory one.

CDR3 size: 16 residues. The germline CDR1 and CDR2 sequences are SGHTA and FQGNSA. V was shortened by 1 base and J by 7 bases, with 17 bases between the two germline ends. General study findings and limits: Few donors limited the genetic and exposure-history diversity represented.

This receptor was taken from a man between 18 and 29 years old in good health. Sequenced: naive CD4+ T cells sorted from blood. This sample's subset: CD45RA+ positively selected. The V and J genes are TRBV7-2 and TRBJ2-1; tentatively, D is TRBD1 or TRBD2 (7 bases each). CDR3 coding DNA: TGTGCCAGCAGCTTAGAGGGGGCTAGCGGAGTTAATGAGCAGTTCTTC. As protein: CASSLEGASGVNEQFF.